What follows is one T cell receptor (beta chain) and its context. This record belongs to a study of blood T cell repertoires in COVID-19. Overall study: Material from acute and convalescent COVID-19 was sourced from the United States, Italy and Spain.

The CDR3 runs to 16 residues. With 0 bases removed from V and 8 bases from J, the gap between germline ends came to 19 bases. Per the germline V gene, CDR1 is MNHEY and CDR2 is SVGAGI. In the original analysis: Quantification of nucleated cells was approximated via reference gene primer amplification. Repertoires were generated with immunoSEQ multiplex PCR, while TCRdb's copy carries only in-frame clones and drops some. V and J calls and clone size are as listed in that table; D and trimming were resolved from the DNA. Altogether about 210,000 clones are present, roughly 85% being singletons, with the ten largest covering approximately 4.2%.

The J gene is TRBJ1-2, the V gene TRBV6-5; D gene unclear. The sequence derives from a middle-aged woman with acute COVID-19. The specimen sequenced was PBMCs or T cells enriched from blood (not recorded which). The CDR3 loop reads CASSYSKAPGPRGYTF. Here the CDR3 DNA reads TGTGCCAGCAGTTACTCGAAAGCCCCGGGTCCGAGAGGCTACACCTTC.